This entry lists 32 T cell receptor beta chains sequenced from one sample in a study of blood T cell repertoires in COVID-19. Only in-frame clones appear in the TCRdb table, and some are missing; sequencing was by immunoSEQ multiplex PCR. The data hold some 74,000 clones, with more than 75% observed a single time. Material: peripheral blood. These receptors originate from a man in his forties or fifties with active COVID-19.

V usage is TRBV5-1 and J usage is TRBJ2-7; TRBD1 aligns across 8 bases. Trimming cost V 4 bases and J 3 bases; bases outside gene matches: 6. The CDR3 has 14 amino acids. Germline CDR1 and CDR2: SGHRS and YFSETQ. The CDR3 nucleotides read TGCGCCAGCAGCCTGGACAGGGAACTCTACGAGCAGTACTTC. Protein: CASSLDRELYEQYF.

J is TRBJ1-6 and V is TRBV5-1; 7 bases line up with TRBD1. Trimming cost V 0 bases and J 6 bases; bases outside gene matches: 0. CDR3 length: 14 residues. CDR1 and CDR2 from the germline V gene are SGHRS and YFSETQ. The CDR3 DNA reads as TGCGCCAGCAGCTTGGAGGGGGCTAATTCACCCCTCCACTTT. Translating it yields CASSLEGANSPLHF.

This chain links TRBV4-2 with TRBJ2-1; D may be TRBD2 (6 bases). The germline V gene encodes CDR1 LGHNA and CDR2 YNFKEQ. CDR3 length equals 17 residues. Trimming shortened V by 4 bases and J by 2 bases, and 18 bases separated the two germline ends. The CDR3 sequence: CASSPADGTATYNEQFF. The CDR3 DNA follows: TGTGCCAGCAGCCCTGCTGACGGGACTGCCACCTACAATGAGCAGTTCTTC.

This rearrangement joins TRBV27 to TRBJ2-6, with D tentatively TRBD1 (7 bases). The CDR3 consists of 18 residues. The V gene's germline CDR1 is MNHEY and CDR2 SMNVEV (reference sequence). The germline V and J ends were trimmed by 6 bases and 4 bases, with 22 bases remaining between them. CDR3 in DNA: TGTGCCAGCAGCAGGGGGGACACAGTTTCTGGCGGGGCCAACGTCCTGACTTTC. The encoded protein is CASSRGDTVSGGANVLTF. The whole variable domain, remainder taken from reference TRBV27 and TRBJ2-6, is EAQVTQNPRYLITVTGKKLTVTCSQNMNHEYMSWYRQDPGLGLRQIYYSMNVEVTDKGDVPEGYKVSRKEKRNFPLILESPSPNQTSLYFCASSRGDTVSGGANVLTFGAGSRLTVL.

The chain combines TRBV4-1 with TRBJ1-2, with D possibly TRBD1 on 5 matching bases. The CDR3 spans 13 residues. V lost 2 bases, J lost 5 bases, and 9 bases lay in between. Germline values: CDR1 MGHRA, CDR2 YSYEKL. The CDR3 coding sequence is TGCGCCAGCAGCCAACCCGCAGGGTATGGCTACACCTTC. Translated, it gives CASSQPAGYGYTF.

The rearrangement joins TRBV24-1 to TRBJ2-1, with a possible D match to TRBD1 (5 bases). Germline V gene lookup returns CDR1 KGHDR and CDR2 SFDVKD. V was shortened by 6 bases and J by 6 bases, with 11 bases between the two germline ends. CDR3 size: 13 residues. The DNA of the CDR3 is TGTGCCACCAGTCGCAGGGAAGCCAATGAGCAGTTCTTC. Protein product: CATSRREANEQFF.

The chain links TRBV3-1 (or the pseudogene TRBV3-2) to TRBJ2-5; 9 bases fit TRBD1. J lost 5 bases, V lost 5 bases, and 12 bases had no gene match. The CDR3 totals 16 residues. The germline V gene has CDR1 LGHDT and CDR2 YNNKEL (reference sequence). Here the CDR3 DNA reads TGTGCCAGCAGCAAGACAGGACAGGGGTTGCAGGAGACCCAGTACTTC. Translated, it gives CASSKTGQGLQETQYF.

V gene TRBV10-3 combines with J gene TRBJ1-3, with 7 bases identical to TRBD1. The CDR3 runs 15 residues. Losses at the gene ends were 8 bases for V and 1 base for J; bases not matched to a gene: 8. CDR1 is ENHRY, CDR2 SYGVKD, per germline. CDR3 region: CAIRAGQPSGNTIYF. The CDR3 DNA follows: TGTGCCATCCGGGCGGGACAGCCATCTGGAAACACCATATATTTT.

The V gene is TRBV5-1, the J gene TRBJ2-2, with D maybe TRBD1 (6 bases). CDR1 and CDR2 from the germline V gene are SGHRS and YFSETQ. With 0 bases removed from V and 4 bases from J, the gap between germline ends came to 10 bases. This CDR3 is 15 amino acids long. The CDR3 reads CASSLATGFTGELFF. The CDR3 nucleotides are TGCGCCAGCAGCTTGGCAACAGGGTTCACCGGGGAGCTGTTTTTT.

The J gene is TRBJ2-2, the V gene TRBV9; possibly TRBD1 for D (6 bases). Trimming shortened V by 4 bases and J by 3 bases, and 22 bases separated the two germline ends. The germline V gene encodes CDR1 SGDLS and CDR2 YYNGEE. The CDR3 has 18 amino acids. CDR3 sequence (DNA): TGTGCCAGCAGCCCCCGAGCTATCCTTACAGGGTACACCGGGGAGCTGTTTTTT. Protein sequence: CASSPRAILTGYTGELFF.

The J gene is TRBJ2-5, the V gene TRBV5-1; weak D call: TRBD2 (6 bases). V was cut by 0 bases and J by 4 bases, with 16 bases left in between. Germline CDR1 reads SGHRS; CDR2 reads YFSETQ. The CDR3 is 16 residues long. The CDR3 region is CASSLGDSGGRETQYF. Written as DNA, the CDR3 is TGCGCCAGCAGCTTGGGGGACTCCGGGGGACGAGAGACCCAGTACTTC.

This clone was seen more than once but under ten times. V usage is TRBV19 and J usage is TRBJ1-5, with 7 bases lining up with TRBD1. The CDR3 loop spans 17 amino acids. The V gene's germline CDR1 is LNHDA and CDR2 SQIVND (reference sequence). The trim removed 7 bases at V and 0 bases at J, leaving 12 bases unmatched. CDR3 sequence (DNA): TGTGCCAGTAAGAGGGGGCTGACGGGTTTTAGCAATCAGCCCCAGCATTTT. It codes for CASKRGLTGFSNQPQHF.

This chain uses TRBV28 with TRBJ1-5; D might be TRBD1 (6 bases). This CDR3 spans 21 amino acids. The germline gives CDR1 MDHEN, CDR2 SYDVKM. V dropped 1 base and J dropped 0 bases, with 25 bases sitting between them. The CDR3 region has the DNA TGTGCCAGCAGTTTATACACGACAGGAATTTTGCCACTTTATAGCAATCAGCCCCAGCATTTT. It is translated as CASSLYTTGILPLYSNQPQHF.

The CDR3 protein is CASSQDRGQKETQYF. The CDR3 DNA reads as TGCGCCAGCAGCCAAGATCGGGGACAGAAAGAGACCCAGTACTTC. V is TRBV4-3 and J is TRBJ2-5; 7 nucleotides match TRBD1. This CDR3 is built from 15 residues. Looked up from germline, CDR1 is LGHNA and CDR2 is YSLEER. The V segment lost 0 bases and the J segment 3 bases; nucleotides outside the gene matches: 4.

The chain has TRBV9 and TRBJ2-7; perhaps TRBD1 as D (5 bases). Trimming removed 3 bases at V and 3 bases at J, with 16 bases between. CDR1 SGDLS and CDR2 YYNGEE come from the germline V gene. The CDR3 length is 15 residues. Written as DNA, the CDR3 is TGTGCCAGCAGCGCCATGCCAGGGAAGGACTACGAGCAGTACTTC. This translates into CASSAMPGKDYEQYF.

This chain joins TRBV30 and TRBJ2-7; a possible D gene is TRBD2 (6 bases). The CDR3 runs 16 residues. Germline-derived CDR1 and CDR2 are GTSNPN and SVGIG (reference sequence). V was clipped by 1 base and J by 2 bases, with 18 bases between them. Written as DNA, the CDR3 is TGTGCCTGGAGTGCGAAAGTGGCGGGGCTTACCTACGAGCAGTACTTC. Amino acids: CAWSAKVAGLTYEQYF. Full variable domain (remainder filled in from reference TRBV30 and TRBJ2-7): SQTIHQWPATLVQPVGSPLSLECTVEGTSNPNLYWYRQAAGRGLQLLFYSVGIGQISSEVPQNLSASRPQDRQFILSSKKLLLSDSGFYLCAWSAKVAGLTYEQYFGPGTRLTVT.

This sequence joins TRBV27 and TRBJ1-5; D gene uncertain. Trimming removed 0 bases from V and 4 bases from J, with 7 bases in between. CDR1 is MNHEY, CDR2 SMNVEV, per germline (reference sequence). This CDR3 spans 14 amino acids. The CDR3 DNA reads TGTGCCAGCAGTTTATCGTCGGGGAATCAGCCCCAGCATTTT. This codes for CASSLSSGNQPQHF.

V gene TRBV5-1 combines with J gene TRBJ2-2; the match to TRBD1 covers 8 bases. The CDR3 totals 16 residues. Trimming took 4 bases from V and 1 from J; bases not matched to a gene: 6. The germline CDR1 and CDR2 sequences are SGHRS and YFSETQ. The CDR3 loop is CASSRFGQGNTGELFF. The CDR3 nucleotides read TGCGCCAGCAGCCGATTCGGACAGGGGAACACCGGGGAGCTGTTTTTT.

The CDR3 DNA is TGCGCCAGCAGCCACTCCATGGGGAGCGGCAACACCTTC. Translation: CASSHSMGSGNTF. This rearrangement joins TRBV5-1 to TRBJ1-2; D unresolved. The V end was cut by 4 bases, the J end by 12 bases, with 19 bases between. The germline V gene has CDR1 SGHRS and CDR2 YFSETQ. The CDR3 loop spans 13 amino acids.

The rearrangement links TRBV9 to TRBJ2-1, with 10 bases that match TRBD1. Germline assignment: CDR1 SGDLS and CDR2 YYNGEE. J lost 7 bases, V lost 2 bases, and 12 bases had no gene match. The CDR3 runs 17 residues. The CDR3 DNA reads TGTGCCAGCAGCGTGAGACAGGGGGCCCTTACGTGGAATGAGCAGTTCTTC. Its translation is CASSVRQGALTWNEQFF.

The genes are TRBV19 and TRBJ2-7, with TRBD1 identical over 8 bases. This CDR3 is built from 14 residues. Unmatched junction bases numbered 9, after V lost 8 bases and J lost 3 bases. Germline lookup yields CDR1 LNHDA and CDR2 SQIVND (reference sequence). The CDR3 here is CASGHRDRFYEQYF. Here the CDR3 DNA reads TGTGCCAGTGGCCACCGGGACAGGTTCTACGAGCAGTACTTC. The full variable domain, its missing parts supplied by reference TRBV19 and TRBJ2-7, is DGGITQSPKYLFRKEGQNVTLSCEQNLNHDAMYWYRQDPGQGLRLIYYSQIVNDFQKGDIAEGYSVSREKKESFPLTVTSAQKNPTAFYLCASGHRDRFYEQYFGPGTRLTVT.

The rearrangement links TRBV12-5 to TRBJ2-3, with a weak D call TRBD2 (5 bases). CDR1 and CDR2 (germline): LGHNT, FRNRAP. CDR3 length: 15 residues. V shed 1 base and J shed 0 bases, with 8 bases lying between them. In nucleotides, the CDR3 is TGTGCTAGTGGTTTGGGCCTAGCAAGCACAGATACGCAGTATTTT. Protein product: CASGLGLASTDTQYF.

V gene TRBV15 combines with J gene TRBJ2-6, with 12 bases identical to TRBD1. Germline CDR1 and CDR2: LNHNV and YYDKDF (reference sequence). The CDR3 is 18 amino acids. The trim removed 1 base at V and 1 base at J, leaving 2 bases unmatched. Here the CDR3 reads CATSRGDRGPSGANVLTF. CDR3 in DNA: TGTGCCACCAGCAGAGGGGACAGGGGGCCTTCTGGGGCCAACGTCCTGACTTTC.

This clone was seen once. The V call is TRBV7-3, the J call TRBJ2-7, with D possibly being TRBD1 (6 bases). This CDR3 comprises 13 residues. Germline CDR1 and CDR2: SGHTA and FQGTGA. Trimming removed 4 bases at V and 3 bases at J, with 10 bases between. The CDR3 reads CASSYTGIYEQYF. The DNA of the CDR3 is TGTGCCAGCAGCTACACAGGGATCTACGAGCAGTACTTC.

This sequence joins TRBV9 and TRBJ2-3; the match to TRBD2 covers 7 bases. Germline trimming cut 4 bases from V and 6 bases from J; bases unmatched to any gene: 14. The CDR3 contains 16 residues. Looked up from germline, CDR1 is SGDLS and CDR2 is YYNGEE. The CDR3 DNA reads as TGTGCCAGCAGCTTACGGACTAGTCATACCATTGATACGCAGTATTTT. This gives the protein CASSLRTSHTIDTQYF. The whole variable domain, filled in from reference TRBV9 and TRBJ2-3, reads DSGVTQTPKHLITATGQRVTLRCSPRSGDLSVYWYQQSLDQGLQFLIQYYNGEERAKGNILERFSAQQFPDLHSELNLSSLELGDSALYFCASSLRTSHTIDTQYFGPGTRLTVL.

This clone has a handful of counts. The same CDR3 arises from other DNA sequences in this sample as well. The CDR3 DNA sequence: TGTGCCAGCCGAGTCACAGGGGGCTCAAGGCTGAGAGGAAACACCATATATTTT. Amino acid sequence: CASRVTGGSRLRGNTIYF. J is TRBJ1-3 and V is TRBV2; TRBD1 matches at 9 bases. Germline lookup yields CDR1 SNHLY and CDR2 FYNNEI. The junction had 18 bases not matched to a gene; V was cut back by 8 bases and J by 4 bases. This CDR3 spans 18 amino acids.

The V call is TRBV6-6, the J call TRBJ1-2; 7 nucleotides line up with TRBD1. The junction had 12 bases not matched to a gene; V was cut back by 7 bases and J by 7 bases. Germline assignment: CDR1 MNHNY and CDR2 SVGAGI (reference sequence). CDR3 length: 14 residues. CDR3 DNA: TGTGCCAGCACTGCCTACAGGGGAGACTTTGGCTACACCTTC. Its protein product is CASTAYRGDFGYTF.

CDR3 coding DNA: TGTGCCAGCAGTTCCTTAGGACTAGGCGATTTAGCCAAAAACATTCAGTACTTC. Amino acid sequence: CASSSLGLGDLAKNIQYF. The chain couples TRBV6-2 or TRBV6-3 to TRBJ2-4; 7 bases fit TRBD2. J was trimmed by 0 bases and V by 4 bases; bases with no gene match: 12. CDR1 and CDR2 from the germline V gene are MNHEY and SVGEGT. The CDR3 has 18 residues.

This clone turned up a few times. This sequence joins TRBV28 and TRBJ1-6; TRBD1 aligns across 7 bases. V was clipped by 6 bases and J by 0 bases; unmatched bases: 11. Germline lookup yields CDR1 MDHEN and CDR2 SYDVKM. The CDR3 is 18 residues long. CDR3 DNA: TGTGCCAGCAGCGCTACAGGGGCTCCGAGCTCCTATAATTCACCCCTCCACTTT. Its translation: CASSATGAPSSYNSPLHF. The full variable domain, in which reference TRBV28 and TRBJ1-6 provide the parts outside the CDR3, is DVKVTQSSRYLVKRTGEKVFLECVQDMDHENMFWYRQDPGLGLRLIYFSYDVKMKEKGDIPEGYSVSREKKERFSLILESASTNQTSMYLCASSATGAPSSYNSPLHFGNGTRLTVT.

The rearrangement links TRBV6-2 or TRBV6-3 to TRBJ2-3; D uncertain. Germline CDR1 and CDR2: MNHEY and SVGEGT. This CDR3 has 12 amino acids. The ends were cut back, 2 bases at V and 5 bases at J, with 5 bases in the middle. CDR3 sequence reads: CASSYPIDTQYF. In DNA, the CDR3 is TGTGCCAGCAGTTACCCCATAGATACGCAGTATTTT.

The chain couples TRBV7-3 to TRBJ2-1; 8 bases align to TRBD2. Trimming cost V 4 bases and J 10 bases; bases outside gene matches: 9. This CDR3 comprises 14 residues. Germline CDR1 SGHTA, CDR2 FQGTGA. The CDR3 coding sequence is TGTGCCAGCAGCTCCTCCGGGACTAGTAGAGAGCAGTTCTTC. Protein sequence: CASSSSGTSREQFF.

This rearrangement joins TRBV18 to TRBJ2-7; 8 bases are a match to TRBD1. V was pared by 3 bases and J by 4 bases, with 5 bases of the junction left unmatched. The length of the CDR3 is 14 residues. CDR1 is KGHSH and CDR2 is LQKENI in the germline V gene. CDR3 bases: TGTGCCAGCTCACCCGGACAGGGAAGGTACGAGCAGTACTTC. Translating gives CASSPGQGRYEQYF.